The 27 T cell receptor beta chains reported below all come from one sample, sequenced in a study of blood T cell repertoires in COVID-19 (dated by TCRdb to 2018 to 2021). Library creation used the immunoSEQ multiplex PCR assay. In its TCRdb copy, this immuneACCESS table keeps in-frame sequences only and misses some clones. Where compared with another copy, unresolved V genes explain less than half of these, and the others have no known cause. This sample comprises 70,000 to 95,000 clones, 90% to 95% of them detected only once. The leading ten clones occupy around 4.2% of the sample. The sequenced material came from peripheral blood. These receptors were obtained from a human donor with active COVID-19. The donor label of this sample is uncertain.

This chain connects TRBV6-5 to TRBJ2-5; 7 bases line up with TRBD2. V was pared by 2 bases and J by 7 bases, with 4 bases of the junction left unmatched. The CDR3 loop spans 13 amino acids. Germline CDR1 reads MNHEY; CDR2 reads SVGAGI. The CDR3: CASSYIGGRTQYF. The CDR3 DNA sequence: TGTGCCAGCAGTTACATCGGGGGGAGGACCCAGTACTTC.

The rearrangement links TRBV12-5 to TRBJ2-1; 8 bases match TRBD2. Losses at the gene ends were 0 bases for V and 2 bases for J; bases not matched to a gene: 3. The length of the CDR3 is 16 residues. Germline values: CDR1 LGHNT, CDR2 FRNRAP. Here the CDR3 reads CASGLVGSGTYNEQFF. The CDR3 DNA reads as TGTGCTAGTGGTTTGGTGGGTAGCGGGACCTACAATGAGCAGTTCTTC.

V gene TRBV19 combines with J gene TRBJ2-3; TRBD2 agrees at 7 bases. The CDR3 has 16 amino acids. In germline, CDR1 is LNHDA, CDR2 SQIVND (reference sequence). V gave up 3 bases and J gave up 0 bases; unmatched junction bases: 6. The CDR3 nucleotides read TGTGCCAGTAGTATGGGTGGGAGGGTTAGCACAGATACGCAGTATTTT. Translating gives CASSMGGRVSTDTQYF.

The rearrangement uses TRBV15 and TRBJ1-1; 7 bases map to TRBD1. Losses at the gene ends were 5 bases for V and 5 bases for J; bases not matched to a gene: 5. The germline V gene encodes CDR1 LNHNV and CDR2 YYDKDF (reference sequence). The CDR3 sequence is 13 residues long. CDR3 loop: CATSGNRGTEAFF. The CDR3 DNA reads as TGTGCCACCAGCGGGAACAGGGGAACTGAAGCTTTCTTT.

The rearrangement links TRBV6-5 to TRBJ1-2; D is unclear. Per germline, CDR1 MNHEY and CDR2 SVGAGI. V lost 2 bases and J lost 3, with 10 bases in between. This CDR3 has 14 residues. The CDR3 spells CASSYVAGDYGYTF. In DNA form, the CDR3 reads TGTGCCAGCAGTTACGTGGCTGGAGACTATGGCTACACCTTC.

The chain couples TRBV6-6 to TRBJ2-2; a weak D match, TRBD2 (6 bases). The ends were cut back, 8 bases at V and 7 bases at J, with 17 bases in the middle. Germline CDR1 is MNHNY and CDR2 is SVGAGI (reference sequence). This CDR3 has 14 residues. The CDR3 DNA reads TGTGCCAGCGTCGGGGGAAATTTGATCGGGGAGCTGTTTTTT. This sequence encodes CASVGGNLIGELFF.

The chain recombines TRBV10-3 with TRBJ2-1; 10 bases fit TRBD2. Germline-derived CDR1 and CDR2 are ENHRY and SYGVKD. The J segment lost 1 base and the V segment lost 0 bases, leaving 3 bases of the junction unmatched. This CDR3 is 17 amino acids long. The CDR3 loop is CAISESTSGASYNEQFF. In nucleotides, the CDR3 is TGTGCCATCAGTGAGTCTACTAGCGGGGCTTCCTACAATGAGCAGTTCTTC.

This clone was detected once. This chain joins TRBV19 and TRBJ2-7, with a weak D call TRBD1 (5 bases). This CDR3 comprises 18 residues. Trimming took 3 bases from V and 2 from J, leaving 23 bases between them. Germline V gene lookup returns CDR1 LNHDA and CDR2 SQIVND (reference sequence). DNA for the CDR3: TGTGCCAGTAGTATCTCCGGAGCAGGGTCCATCCCAGCCTACGAGCAGTACTTC. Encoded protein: CASSISGAGSIPAYEQYF.

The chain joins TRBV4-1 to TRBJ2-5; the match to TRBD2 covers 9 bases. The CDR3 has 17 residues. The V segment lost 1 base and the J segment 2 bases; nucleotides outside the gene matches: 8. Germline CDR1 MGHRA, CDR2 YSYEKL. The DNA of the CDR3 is TGCGCCAGCAGCCAAGCGGCTAGCGGGGATATACAAGAGACCCAGTACTTC. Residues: CASSQAASGDIQETQYF.

Here the CDR3 reads CASSQEPAGRSNQPQHF. Here the CDR3 DNA reads TGCGCCAGCAGCCAAGAGCCGGCAGGGAGGAGCAATCAGCCCCAGCATTTT. The chain combines TRBV4-1 with TRBJ1-5; a weak D match, TRBD1 (5 bases). The germline CDR1 and CDR2 sequences are MGHRA and YSYEKL. Trimming removed 0 bases from V and 1 base from J, with 13 bases in between. The CDR3 contains 17 residues.

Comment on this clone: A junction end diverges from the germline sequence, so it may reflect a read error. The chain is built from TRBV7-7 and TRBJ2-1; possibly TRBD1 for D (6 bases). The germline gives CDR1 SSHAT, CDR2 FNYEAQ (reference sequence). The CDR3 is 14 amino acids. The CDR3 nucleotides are TGTGCTAGCAGTTTAGGGACATCCTACAATGAGCAGTTCTTC. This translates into CASSLGTSYNEQFF.

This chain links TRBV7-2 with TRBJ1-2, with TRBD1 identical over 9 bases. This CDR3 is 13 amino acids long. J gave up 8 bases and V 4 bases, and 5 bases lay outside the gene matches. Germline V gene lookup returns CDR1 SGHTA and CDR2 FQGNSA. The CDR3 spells CASSSGQGLGYTF. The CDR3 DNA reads TGTGCCAGCAGCTCTGGACAGGGGTTGGGCTACACCTTC.

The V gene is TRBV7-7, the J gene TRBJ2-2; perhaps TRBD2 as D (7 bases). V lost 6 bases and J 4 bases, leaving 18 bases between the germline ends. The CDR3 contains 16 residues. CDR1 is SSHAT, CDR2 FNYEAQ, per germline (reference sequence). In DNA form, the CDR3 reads TGTGCCAGCAGAACAGGGAGGGGTATAGCCACCGGGGAGCTGTTTTTT. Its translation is CASRTGRGIATGELFF.

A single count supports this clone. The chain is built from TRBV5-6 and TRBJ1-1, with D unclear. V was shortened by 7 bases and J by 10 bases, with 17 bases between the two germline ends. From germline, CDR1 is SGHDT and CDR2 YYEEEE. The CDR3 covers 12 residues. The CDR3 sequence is CASGRWREGAFF. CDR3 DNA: TGTGCCAGCGGCCGCTGGCGTGAGGGAGCTTTCTTT.

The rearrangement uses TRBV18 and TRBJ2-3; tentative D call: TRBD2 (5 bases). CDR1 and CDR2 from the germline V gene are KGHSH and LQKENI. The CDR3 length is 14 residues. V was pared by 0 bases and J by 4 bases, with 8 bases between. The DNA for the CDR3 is TGTGCCAGCTCACCACCGCTAGCAGCAGATACGCAGTATTTT. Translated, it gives CASSPPLAADTQYF.

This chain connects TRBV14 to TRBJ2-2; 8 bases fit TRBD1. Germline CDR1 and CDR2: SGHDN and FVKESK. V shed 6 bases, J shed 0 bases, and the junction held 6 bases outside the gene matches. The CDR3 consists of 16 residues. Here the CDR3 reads CASRPGQGSNTGELFF. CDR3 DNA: TGTGCCAGCAGACCCGGACAGGGTTCGAACACCGGGGAGCTGTTTTTT.

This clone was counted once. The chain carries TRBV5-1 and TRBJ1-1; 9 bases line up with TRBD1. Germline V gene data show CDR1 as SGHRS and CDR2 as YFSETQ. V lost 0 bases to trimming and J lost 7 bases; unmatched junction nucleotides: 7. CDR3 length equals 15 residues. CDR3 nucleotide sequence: TGCGCCAGCAGCTTGGCCAACAGGGGGCGTAGTGAAGCTTTCTTT. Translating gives CASSLANRGRSEAFF.

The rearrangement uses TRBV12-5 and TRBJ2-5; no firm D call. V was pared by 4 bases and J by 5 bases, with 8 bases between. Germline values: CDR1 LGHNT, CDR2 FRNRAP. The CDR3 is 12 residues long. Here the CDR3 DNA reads TGTGCTAGTGGTTCGGAGTTCGAGACCCAGTACTTC. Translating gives CASGSEFETQYF.

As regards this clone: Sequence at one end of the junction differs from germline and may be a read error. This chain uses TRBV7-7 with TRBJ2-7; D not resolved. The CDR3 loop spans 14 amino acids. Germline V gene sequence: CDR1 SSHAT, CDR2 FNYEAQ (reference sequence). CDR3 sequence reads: CASSSTFPPYEQYF. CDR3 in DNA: TGTGCTAGCAGCTCCACTTTTCCCCCCTACGAGCAGTACTTC.

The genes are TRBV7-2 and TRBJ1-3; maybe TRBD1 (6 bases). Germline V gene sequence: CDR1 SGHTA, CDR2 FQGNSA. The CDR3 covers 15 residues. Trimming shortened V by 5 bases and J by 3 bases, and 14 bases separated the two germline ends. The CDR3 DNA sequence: TGTGCCAGCAGCCCCCGGGGGGGCGGTGGAAACACCATATATTTT. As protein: CASSPRGGGGNTIYF.

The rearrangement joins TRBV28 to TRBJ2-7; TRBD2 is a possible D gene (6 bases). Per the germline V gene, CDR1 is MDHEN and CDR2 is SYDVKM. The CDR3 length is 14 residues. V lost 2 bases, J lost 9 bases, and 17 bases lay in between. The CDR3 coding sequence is TGTGCCAGCAGTTTAATAAGGGGTGGAGGGACGCAGTACTTC. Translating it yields CASSLIRGGGTQYF.

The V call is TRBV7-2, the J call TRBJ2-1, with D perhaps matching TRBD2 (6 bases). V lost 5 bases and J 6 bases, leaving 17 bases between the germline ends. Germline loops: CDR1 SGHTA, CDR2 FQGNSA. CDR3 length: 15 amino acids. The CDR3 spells CASSQAGSHANEQFF. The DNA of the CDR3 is TGTGCCAGCAGCCAAGCCGGGAGTCACGCCAATGAGCAGTTCTTC.

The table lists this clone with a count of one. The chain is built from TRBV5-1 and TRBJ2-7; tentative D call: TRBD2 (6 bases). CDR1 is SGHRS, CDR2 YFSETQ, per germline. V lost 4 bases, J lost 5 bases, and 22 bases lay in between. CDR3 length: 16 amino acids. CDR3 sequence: CASSPQGVLASNEQYF. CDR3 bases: TGCGCCAGCAGCCCCCAAGGGGTACTAGCATCCAACGAGCAGTACTTC.

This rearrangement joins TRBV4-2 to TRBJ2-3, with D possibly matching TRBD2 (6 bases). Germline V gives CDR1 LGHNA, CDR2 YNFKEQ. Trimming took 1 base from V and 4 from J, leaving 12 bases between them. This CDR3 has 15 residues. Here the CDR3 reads CASSQGDSRPDTQYF. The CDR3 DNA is TGTGCCAGCAGCCAAGGGGACTCCCGCCCAGATACGCAGTATTTT.

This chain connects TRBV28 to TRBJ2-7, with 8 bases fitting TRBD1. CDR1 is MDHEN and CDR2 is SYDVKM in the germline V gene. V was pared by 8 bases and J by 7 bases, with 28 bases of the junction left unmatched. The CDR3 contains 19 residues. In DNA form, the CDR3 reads TGTGCCAGCGCCCCCCTACGCCCTGGAGACAGGGGACCTTCTCGGGAGCAGTACTTC. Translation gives CASAPLRPGDRGPSREQYF.

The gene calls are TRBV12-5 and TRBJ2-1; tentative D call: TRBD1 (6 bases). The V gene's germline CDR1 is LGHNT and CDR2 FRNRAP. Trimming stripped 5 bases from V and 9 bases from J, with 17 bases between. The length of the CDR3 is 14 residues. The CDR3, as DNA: TGTGCTAGTGGTCCGGGGACAAACCAGGGTGAGCAGTTCTTC. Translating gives CASGPGTNQGEQFF. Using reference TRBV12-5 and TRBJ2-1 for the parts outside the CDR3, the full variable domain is DARVTQTPRHKVTEMGQEVTMRCQPILGHNTVFWYRQTMMQGLELLAYFRNRAPLDDSGMPKDRFSAEMPDATLATLKIQPSEPRDSAVYFCASGPGTNQGEQFFGPGTRLTVL.

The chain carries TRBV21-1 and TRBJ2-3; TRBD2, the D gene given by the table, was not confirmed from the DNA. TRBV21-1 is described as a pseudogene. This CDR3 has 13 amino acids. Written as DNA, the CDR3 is TGTGCCAGCCCCGCGGGAGGACCAGATACGCAGTATTTT. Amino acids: CASPAGGPDTQYF.